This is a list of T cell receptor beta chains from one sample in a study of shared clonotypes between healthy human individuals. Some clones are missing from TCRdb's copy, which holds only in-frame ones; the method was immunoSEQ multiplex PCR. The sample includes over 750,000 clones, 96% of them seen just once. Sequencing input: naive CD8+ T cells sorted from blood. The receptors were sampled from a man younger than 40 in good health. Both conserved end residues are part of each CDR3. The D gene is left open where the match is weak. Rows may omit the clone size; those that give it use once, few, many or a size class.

TGTGCCAGCAGCGAAGGACAGGGAGGAAACACCATATATTTT | CASSEGQGGNTIYF | TRBV7-9 | . | TRBD1 | TRBJ1-3
TGTGCCAGCAGCTGGACTAGCGGGAACTACAATGAGCAGTTCTTC | CASSWTSGNYNEQFF | TRBV6-6 | . | TRBD2 | TRBJ2-1
TGCAGCGTTGGGACGGCTAACTACAATGAGCAGTTCTTC | CSVGTANYNEQFF | TRBV29-1 | . | . | TRBJ2-1
TGTGCCAGCAGTGAGGGACTAGCATCAAACTACGAGCAGTACTTC | CASSEGLASNYEQYF | TRBV6-1 | . | TRBD2 | TRBJ2-7
TGTGCCAGTAAAGAAGCCATGAACACTGAAGCTTTCTTT | CASKEAMNTEAFF | TRBV7-9 | . | . | TRBJ1-1
TGTGCCAGCAGTGAAGGCAAGTTCTTC | CASSEGKFF | TRBV2 | . | . | TRBJ2-1
TGTGCCAGCAGCCCAGGGGGCGCGGATGAAAAACTGTTTTTT | CASSPGGADEKLFF | TRBV28 | . | TRBD1 | TRBJ1-4
TGTGCCAGCAGCTTAGTAAGGGACCTTTCAAACTATGGCTACACCTTC | CASSLVRDLSNYGYTF | TRBV7-9 | . | . | TRBJ1-2
TGTGCCAGCAGCTCCCCGGGGAGTGTACCCCGCAATGAGCAGTTCTTC | CASSSPGSVPRNEQFF | TRBV11-2 | . | . | TRBJ2-1
TGTGCCAGCAGTTCTAGGGCCTCCTACGAGCAGTACTTC | CASSSRASYEQYF | TRBV27 | . | . | TRBJ2-7
TGTGCCAGCAGCATGACACCGAACACTGAAGCTTTCTTT | CASSMTPNTEAFF | TRBV7-9 | once | . | TRBJ1-1
TGTGCCAGCAGCTTAGATCCTGGGAGTTTGTACAATGAGCAGTTCTTC | CASSLDPGSLYNEQFF | TRBV11-2 | . | . | TRBJ2-1
TGTGCCAGCAGCTTAGTACTAATGGGCTACGAGCAGTACTTC | CASSLVLMGYEQYF | TRBV7-9 | . | . | TRBJ2-7
TGTGCCAGCAGTGAAGGGACAGGGGGATACGAGCAGTACTTC | CASSEGTGGYEQYF | TRBV6-1 | . | TRBD1 | TRBJ2-7
TGTGCCAGCAGGCTTGAGGACGGTTCCTACGAGCAGTACTTC | CASRLEDGSYEQYF | TRBV28 | . | . | TRBJ2-7
TGTGCCAGCAGTCTAGGACAGGGAACCTACGAGCAGTACTTC | CASSLGQGTYEQYF | TRBV27 | . | TRBD1 | TRBJ2-7
TGCAGCGTTCTCCCTAGCGGGGAGTACGAGCAGTACTTC | CSVLPSGEYEQYF | TRBV29-1 | . | TRBD2 | TRBJ2-7
TGTGCCAGCACCGTACTTTCTAGCAATCAGCCCCAGCATTTT | CASTVLSSNQPQHF | TRBV27 | once | . | TRBJ1-5
TGTGCCAGCACCCCCAGAAACGCCTACGAGCAGTACTTC | CASTPRNAYEQYF | TRBV28 | . | . | TRBJ2-7
TGTGCCAGCAGTGATAACGCCGGAGGACTAGCTATTGAGCAGTTCTTC | CASSDNAGGLAIEQFF | TRBV6-4 | . | TRBD2 | TRBJ2-1
TGCGCCAGCAGCCTTAAAGAGACATATGAGGACACCGGGGAGCTGTTTTTT | CASSLKETYEDTGELFF | TRBV4-1 | . | . | TRBJ2-2
TGTGCCACCAGCAGAGAAGTTACTAGCGGGGGTGGTGGCACCGGGGAGCTGTTTTTT | CATSREVTSGGGGTGELFF | TRBV15 | . | TRBD2 | TRBJ2-2
TGTGCCACCCTAGACCCCAGCGGGAATTACAATGAGCAGTTCTTC | CATLDPSGNYNEQFF | TRBV15 | . | TRBD2 | TRBJ2-1
TGTGCCAGCAGCTCAGGGACAGTGTACGAGCAGTACTTC | CASSSGTVYEQYF | TRBV7-2 | . | TRBD1 | TRBJ2-7
TGCGCCAGCAGCCAAGCAGGGGAAGGGTCCTACGAGCAGTACTTC | CASSQAGEGSYEQYF | TRBV4-1 | . | . | TRBJ2-7
TGTGCCTGGAGTGTAGTTGGGACAAACTACCAAGAGACCCAGTACTTC | CAWSVVGTNYQETQYF | TRBV30 | few | . | TRBJ2-5
TGCGCCAGCAGTGAATCAGGGACTTTCAATGAGCAGTTCTTC | CASSESGTFNEQFF | TRBV10-2 | . | . | TRBJ2-1
TGTGCCAGCAGTCCCTCGCGGGGACAGGGCTACGAGCAGTACTTC | CASSPSRGQGYEQYF | TRBV28 | . | TRBD1 | TRBJ2-7
TGTGCCAGCAGCCCCGAGGGGGACAGGGAATTGAGAGAGACCCAGTACTTC | CASSPEGDRELRETQYF | TRBV7-9 | . | TRBD1 | TRBJ2-5
TGTGCCAGCAGCTTGACTAGCGGGACCGGGGCCAACGTCCTGACTTTC | CASSLTSGTGANVLTF | TRBV7-6 | . | TRBD2 | TRBJ2-6
TGTGCCAGCAGAACGGACAGGGATACCACAGATACGCAGTATTTT | CASRTDRDTTDTQYF | TRBV28 | . | TRBD1 | TRBJ2-3